This TCR beta chain appears in the sequencing data of a study of cytomegalovirus exposure and HLA in healthy donors. Study outcomes and limitations: Some segments of the V type, notably TRBV6-2 and TRBV6-3, were excluded as indistinguishable. Beyond CMV serostatus, there was no information to go on about immune exposure.

Donors were nominally healthy when sampled, though unrecorded immune exposures were likely. Points on this clone: What it binds is not known.

Primers: 60 Vbeta forward and 13 Jbeta reverse. Generated by immunoSEQ multiplex PCR, the TCRdb table keeps only in-frame clones and is missing some. This table has 110,000 to 150,000 clones, roughly four fifths appearing once. V lost 3 bases and J 3 bases, leaving 17 bases between the germline ends. CDR1 and CDR2 (germline): SGHVS, FNYEAQ. CDR3 length: 17 residues. Sequencing used PBMCs. The V and J genes are TRBV7-6 and TRBJ2-2, with a tentative D call TRBD1 (6 bases). The clonotype originates from a male donor in good health and CMV-seronegative. The CDR3 loop reads CASSLYSKTGYTGELFF. CDR3 sequence (DNA): TGTGCCAGCAGCTTGTACTCGAAGACAGGTTACACCGGGGAGCTGTTTTTT.